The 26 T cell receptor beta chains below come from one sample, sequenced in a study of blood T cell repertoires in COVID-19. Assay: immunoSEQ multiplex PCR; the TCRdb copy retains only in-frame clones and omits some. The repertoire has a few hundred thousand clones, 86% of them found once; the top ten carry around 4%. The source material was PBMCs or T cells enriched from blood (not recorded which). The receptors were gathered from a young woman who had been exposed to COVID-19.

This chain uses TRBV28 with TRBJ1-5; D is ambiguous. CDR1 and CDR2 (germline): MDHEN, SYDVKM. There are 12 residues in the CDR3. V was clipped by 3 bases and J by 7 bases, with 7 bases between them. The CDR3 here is CASSFWRQPQHF. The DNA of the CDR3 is TGTGCCAGCAGTTTTTGGCGGCAGCCCCAGCATTTT.

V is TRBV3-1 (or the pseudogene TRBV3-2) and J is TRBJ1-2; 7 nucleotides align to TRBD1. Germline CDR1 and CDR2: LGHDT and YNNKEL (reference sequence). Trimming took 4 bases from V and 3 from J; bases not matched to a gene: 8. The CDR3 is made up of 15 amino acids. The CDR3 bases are TGTGCCAGCAGCCGGCGGACAGGTCTCGACTATGGCTACACCTTC. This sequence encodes CASSRRTGLDYGYTF.

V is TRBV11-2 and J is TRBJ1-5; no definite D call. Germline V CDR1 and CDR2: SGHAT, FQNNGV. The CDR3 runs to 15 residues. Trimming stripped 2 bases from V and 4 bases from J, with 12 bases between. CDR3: CASSLNPQTNQPQHF. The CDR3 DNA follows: TGTGCCAGCAGCTTAAATCCGCAAACTAATCAGCCCCAGCATTTT.

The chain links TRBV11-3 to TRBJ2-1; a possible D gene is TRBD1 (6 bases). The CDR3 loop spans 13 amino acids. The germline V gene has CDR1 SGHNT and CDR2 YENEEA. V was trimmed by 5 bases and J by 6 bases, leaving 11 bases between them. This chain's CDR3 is CASSPEGGNEQFF. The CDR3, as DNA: TGTGCCAGCAGCCCGGAAGGGGGCAATGAGCAGTTCTTC.

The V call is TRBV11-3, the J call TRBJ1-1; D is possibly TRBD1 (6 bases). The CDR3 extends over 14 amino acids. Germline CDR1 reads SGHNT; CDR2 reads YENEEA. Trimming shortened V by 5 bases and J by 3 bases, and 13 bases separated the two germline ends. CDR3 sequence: CASSPPGGHTEAFF. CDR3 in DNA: TGTGCCAGCAGCCCTCCCGGGGGGCACACTGAAGCTTTCTTT.

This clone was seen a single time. This chain's CDR3 is CASSQDNRDRRFKRYTEAFF. The CDR3 bases are TGTGCCAGCAGCCAAGACAACCGGGACAGGCGATTTAAGAGGTACACTGAAGCTTTCTTT. The chain couples TRBV3-1 (or the pseudogene TRBV3-2) to TRBJ1-1; 8 positions agree with TRBD1. The trim removed 0 bases at V and 3 bases at J, leaving 18 bases unmatched. Germline V CDR1 and CDR2: LGHDT, YNNKEL (reference sequence). The CDR3 is 20 residues long.

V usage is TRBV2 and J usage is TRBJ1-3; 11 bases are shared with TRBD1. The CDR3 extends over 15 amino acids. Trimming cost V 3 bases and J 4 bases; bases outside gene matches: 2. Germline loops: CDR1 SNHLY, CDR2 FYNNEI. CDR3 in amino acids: CASSEDRGPGNTIYF. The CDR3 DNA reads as TGTGCCAGCAGTGAGGACAGGGGGCCAGGAAACACCATATATTTT.

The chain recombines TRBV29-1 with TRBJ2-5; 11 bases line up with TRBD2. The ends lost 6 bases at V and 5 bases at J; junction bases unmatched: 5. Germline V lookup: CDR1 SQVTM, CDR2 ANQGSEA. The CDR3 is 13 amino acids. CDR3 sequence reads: CSVLAGGGETQYF. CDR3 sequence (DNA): TGCAGCGTCCTAGCGGGGGGAGGGGAGACCCAGTACTTC.

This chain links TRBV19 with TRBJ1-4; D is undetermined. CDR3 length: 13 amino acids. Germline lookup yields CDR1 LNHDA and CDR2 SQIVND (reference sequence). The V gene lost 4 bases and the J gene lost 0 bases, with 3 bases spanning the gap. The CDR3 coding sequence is TGTGCCAGTAGTACAACAACTAATGAAAAACTGTTTTTT. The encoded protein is CASSTTTNEKLFF. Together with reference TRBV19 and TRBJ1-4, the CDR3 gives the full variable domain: DGGITQSPKYLFRKEGQNVTLSCEQNLNHDAMYWYRQDPGQGLRLIYYSQIVNDFQKGDIAEGYSVSREKKESFPLTVTSAQKNPTAFYLCASSTTTNEKLFFGSGTQLSVL.

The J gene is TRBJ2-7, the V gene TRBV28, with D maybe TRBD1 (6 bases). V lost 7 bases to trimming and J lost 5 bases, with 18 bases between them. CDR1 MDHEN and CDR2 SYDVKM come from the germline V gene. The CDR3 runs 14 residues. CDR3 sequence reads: CASIQTGSPNEQYF. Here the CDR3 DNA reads TGTGCCAGCATACAAACAGGGAGTCCCAACGAGCAGTACTTC.

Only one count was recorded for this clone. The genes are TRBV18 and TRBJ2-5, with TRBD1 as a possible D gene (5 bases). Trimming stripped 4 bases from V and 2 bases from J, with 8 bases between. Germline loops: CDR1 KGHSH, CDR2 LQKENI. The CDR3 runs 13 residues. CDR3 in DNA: TGTGCCAGCTCACGGGGCGGTCAAGAGACCCAGTACTTC. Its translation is CASSRGGQETQYF. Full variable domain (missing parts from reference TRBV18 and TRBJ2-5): NAGVMQNPRHLVRRRGQEARLRCSPMKGHSHVYWYRQLPEEGLKFMVYLQKENIIDESGMPKERFSAEFPKEGPSILRIQQVVRGDSAAYFCASSRGGQETQYFGPGTRLLVL.

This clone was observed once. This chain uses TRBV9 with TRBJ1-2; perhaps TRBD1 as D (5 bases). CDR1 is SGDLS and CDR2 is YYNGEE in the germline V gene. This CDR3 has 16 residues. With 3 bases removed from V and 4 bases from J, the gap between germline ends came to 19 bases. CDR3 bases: TGTGCCAGCAGCGCCGGTTTCAGGGAAGGTGTCTATGGCTACACCTTC. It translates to CASSAGFREGVYGYTF.

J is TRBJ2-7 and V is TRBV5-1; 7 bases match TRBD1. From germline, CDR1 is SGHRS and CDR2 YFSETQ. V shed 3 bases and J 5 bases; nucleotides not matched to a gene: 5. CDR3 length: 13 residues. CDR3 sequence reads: CASSYAGGNEQYF. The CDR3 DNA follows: TGCGCCAGCAGCTACGCAGGGGGAAACGAGCAGTACTTC.

The CDR3 DNA follows: TGTGCCAGCAGTTACCAGGGGGGCATGAACACTGAAGCTTTCTTT. Translation gives CASSYQGGMNTEAFF. The chain joins TRBV6-5 to TRBJ1-1; 7 bases line up with TRBD1. CDR1 is MNHEY and CDR2 is SVGAGI in the germline V gene. V was clipped by 2 bases and J by 0 bases; unmatched bases: 3. There are 15 residues in the CDR3.

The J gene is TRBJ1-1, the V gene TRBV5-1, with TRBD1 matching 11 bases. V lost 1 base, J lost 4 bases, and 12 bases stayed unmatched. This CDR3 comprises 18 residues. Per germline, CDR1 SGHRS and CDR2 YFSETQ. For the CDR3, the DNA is TGCGCCAGCAGCTTGCGTTGGGACAGGGGGATTGATGGCACTGAAGCTTTCTTT. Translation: CASSLRWDRGIDGTEAFF. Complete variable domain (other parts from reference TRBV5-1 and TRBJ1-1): KAGVTQTPRYLIKTRGQQVTLSCSPISGHRSVSWYQQTPGQGLQFLFEYFSETQRNKGNFPGRFSGRQFSNSRSEMNVSTLELGDSALYLCASSLRWDRGIDGTEAFFGQGTRLTVV.

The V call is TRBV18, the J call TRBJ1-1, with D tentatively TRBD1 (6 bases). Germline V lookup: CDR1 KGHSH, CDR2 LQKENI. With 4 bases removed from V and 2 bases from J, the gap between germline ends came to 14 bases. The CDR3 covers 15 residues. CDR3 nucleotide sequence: TGTGCCAGCTCACAGTCGGGACACGCAAACACTGAAGCTTTCTTT. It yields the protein CASSQSGHANTEAFF.

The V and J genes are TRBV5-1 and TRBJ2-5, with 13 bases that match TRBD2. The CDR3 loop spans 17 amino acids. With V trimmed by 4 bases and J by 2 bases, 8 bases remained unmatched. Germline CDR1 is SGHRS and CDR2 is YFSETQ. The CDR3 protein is CASSRGLAGALQETQYF. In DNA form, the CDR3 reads TGCGCCAGCAGCCGCGGACTAGCGGGGGCTTTACAAGAGACCCAGTACTTC.

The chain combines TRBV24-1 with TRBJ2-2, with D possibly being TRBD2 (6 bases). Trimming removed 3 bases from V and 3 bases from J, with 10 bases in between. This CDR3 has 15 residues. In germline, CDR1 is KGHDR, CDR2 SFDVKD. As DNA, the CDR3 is TGTGCCACCAGTGATGATGCGGGGTACACCGGGGAGCTGTTTTTT. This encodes CATSDDAGYTGELFF.

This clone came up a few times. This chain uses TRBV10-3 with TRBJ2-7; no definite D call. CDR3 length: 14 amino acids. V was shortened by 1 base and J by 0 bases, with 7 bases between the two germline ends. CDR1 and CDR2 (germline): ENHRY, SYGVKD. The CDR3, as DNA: TGTGCCATCAGTGAGTTGGCAGACTCCTACGAGCAGTACTTC. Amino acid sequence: CAISELADSYEQYF.

In DNA, the CDR3 is TGTGCCAGCAGCTTAGTTAGGACAGGGGGCTATGAGCAGTTCTTC. Its translation is CASSLVRTGGYEQFF. This sequence joins TRBV11-2 and TRBJ2-1; 11 bases map to TRBD1. This CDR3 comprises 15 residues. Germline trimming cut 1 base from V and 8 bases from J; bases unmatched to any gene: 4. Germline values: CDR1 SGHAT, CDR2 FQNNGV.

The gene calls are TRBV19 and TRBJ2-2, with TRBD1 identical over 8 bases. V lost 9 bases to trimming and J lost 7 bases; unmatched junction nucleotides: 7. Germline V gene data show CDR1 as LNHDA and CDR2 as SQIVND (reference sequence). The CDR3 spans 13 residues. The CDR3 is CASGQGVNGELFF. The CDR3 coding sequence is TGTGCCAGCGGACAGGGTGTGAACGGGGAGCTGTTTTTT.

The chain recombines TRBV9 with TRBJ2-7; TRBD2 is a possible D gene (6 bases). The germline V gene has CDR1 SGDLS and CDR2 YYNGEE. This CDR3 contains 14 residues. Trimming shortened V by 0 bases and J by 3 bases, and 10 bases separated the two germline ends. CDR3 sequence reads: CASSVGLEIYEQYF. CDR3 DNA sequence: TGTGCCAGCAGCGTAGGACTAGAGATCTACGAGCAGTACTTC.

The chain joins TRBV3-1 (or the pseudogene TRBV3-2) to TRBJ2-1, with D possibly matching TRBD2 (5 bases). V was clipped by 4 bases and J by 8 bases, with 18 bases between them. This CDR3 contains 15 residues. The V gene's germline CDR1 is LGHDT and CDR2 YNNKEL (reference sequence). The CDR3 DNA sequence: TGTGCCAGCAGCCCCCGGACTTCTTCCTCGGATGAGCAGTTCTTC. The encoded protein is CASSPRTSSSDEQFF.

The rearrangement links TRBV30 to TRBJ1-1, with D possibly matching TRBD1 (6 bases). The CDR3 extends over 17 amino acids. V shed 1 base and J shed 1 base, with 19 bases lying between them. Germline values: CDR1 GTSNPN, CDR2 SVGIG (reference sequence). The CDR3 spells CAWSAALPGVGNTEAFF. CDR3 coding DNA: TGTGCCTGGAGTGCCGCACTTCCAGGGGTCGGGAACACTGAAGCTTTCTTT.

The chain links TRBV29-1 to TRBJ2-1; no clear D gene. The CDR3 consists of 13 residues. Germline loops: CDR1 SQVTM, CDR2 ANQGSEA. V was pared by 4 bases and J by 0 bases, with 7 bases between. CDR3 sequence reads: CSVVRSSYNEQFF. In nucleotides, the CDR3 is TGCAGCGTTGTGCGGAGCTCCTACAATGAGCAGTTCTTC.

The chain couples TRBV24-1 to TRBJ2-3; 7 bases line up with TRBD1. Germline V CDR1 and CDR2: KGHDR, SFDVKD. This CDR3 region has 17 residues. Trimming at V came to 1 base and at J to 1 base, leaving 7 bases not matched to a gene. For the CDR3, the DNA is TGTGCCACCAGTGATTTCCCCGGGACAGTAGGCACAGATACGCAGTATTTT. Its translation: CATSDFPGTVGTDTQYF.